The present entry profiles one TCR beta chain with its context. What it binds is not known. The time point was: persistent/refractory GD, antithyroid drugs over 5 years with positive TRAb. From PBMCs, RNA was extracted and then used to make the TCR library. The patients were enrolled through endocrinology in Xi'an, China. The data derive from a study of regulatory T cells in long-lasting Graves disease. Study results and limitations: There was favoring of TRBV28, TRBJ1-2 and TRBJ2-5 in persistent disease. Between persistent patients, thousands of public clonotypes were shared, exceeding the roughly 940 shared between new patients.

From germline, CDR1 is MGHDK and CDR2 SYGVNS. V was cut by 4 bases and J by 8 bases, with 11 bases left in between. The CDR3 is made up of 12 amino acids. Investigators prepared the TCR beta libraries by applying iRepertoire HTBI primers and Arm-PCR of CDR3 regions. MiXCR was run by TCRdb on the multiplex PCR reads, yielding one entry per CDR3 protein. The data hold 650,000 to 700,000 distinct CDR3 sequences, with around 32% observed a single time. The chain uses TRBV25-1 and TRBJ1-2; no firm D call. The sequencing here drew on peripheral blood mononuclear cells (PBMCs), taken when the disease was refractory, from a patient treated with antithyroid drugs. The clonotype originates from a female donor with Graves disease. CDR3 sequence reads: CASSASQRGYTF. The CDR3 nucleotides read TGTGCCAGCAGTGCCTCCCAGAGGGGCTACACCTTC.